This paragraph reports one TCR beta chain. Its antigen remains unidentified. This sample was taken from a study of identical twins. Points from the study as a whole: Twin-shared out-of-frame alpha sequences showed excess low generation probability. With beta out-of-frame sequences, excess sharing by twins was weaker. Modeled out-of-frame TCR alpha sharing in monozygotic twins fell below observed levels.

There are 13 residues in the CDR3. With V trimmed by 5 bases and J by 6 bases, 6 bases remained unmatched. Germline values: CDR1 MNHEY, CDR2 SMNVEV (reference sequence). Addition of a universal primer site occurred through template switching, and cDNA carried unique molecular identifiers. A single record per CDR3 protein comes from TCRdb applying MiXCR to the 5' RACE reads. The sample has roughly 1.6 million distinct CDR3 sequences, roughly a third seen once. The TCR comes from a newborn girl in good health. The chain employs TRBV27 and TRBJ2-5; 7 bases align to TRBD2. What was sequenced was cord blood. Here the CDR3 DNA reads TGTGCCAGCAGTGCCTCACTAGCGAAGACCCAGTACTTC. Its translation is CASSASLAKTQYF.